The T cell receptor beta chain described here comes from a study of cytomegalovirus exposure and HLA in healthy donors. The study ran its PCR with 60 Vbeta and 13 Jbeta primers. Here immunoSEQ multiplex PCR was the method, and the copy in TCRdb shows in-frame clones only, minus some. The data show about 180,000 clones, with roughly four fifths seen just once and around 2.4% held by the top ten. Per germline, CDR1 SGHTA and CDR2 FQGTGA. The CDR3 runs to 19 residues. The V segment lost 1 base and the J segment 0 bases; nucleotides outside the gene matches: 12. The TCR sequence derives from a female donor in good health and CMV-seronegative. J is TRBJ2-1 and V is TRBV7-3, with TRBD1 matching 7 bases. The sample comprised PBMCs. The CDR3 nucleotides read TGTGCCAGCAGCTTAAAGGGTTGGGGCAGGGGGAGCTCCTACAATGAGCAGTTCTTC. Its translation is CASSLKGWGRGSSYNEQFF.